A single sample is the source of the 23 T cell receptor beta chains below, sequenced in a study of tumor-infiltrating lymphocytes in localized non-small cell lung cancer. Libraries were prepared by immunoSEQ multiplex PCR; TCRdb keeps only in-frame clonotypes and omits some of them. Of around 3,800 clones listed, 70% to 80% are singletons. The specimen was uninvolved lung tissue not adjacent to the tumor. Source of these receptors: a human donor with non-small cell lung cancer.

V is TRBV5-1 and J is TRBJ2-3; D is unresolved. In germline, CDR1 is SGHRS, CDR2 YFSETQ. Trimming pared 4 bases from V and 6 bases from J, leaving 12 bases between. The CDR3 totals 13 residues. CDR3 sequence (DNA): TGCGCCAGCAGCCCCCCTGTTTCGGATACGCAGTATTTT. It encodes CASSPPVSDTQYF.

This chain joins TRBV7-6 and TRBJ2-7, with a possible D match to TRBD1 (6 bases). The CDR3 is made up of 13 amino acids. CDR1 and CDR2 from the germline V gene are SGHVS and FNYEAQ. The V and J ends lost 5 bases and 3 bases respectively, with 11 bases between them. CDR3 sequence: CASSPRTDYEQYF. The CDR3 DNA sequence: TGTGCCAGCAGCCCCCGGACAGACTACGAGCAGTACTTC.

The chain combines TRBV7-9 with TRBJ1-1; unclear D gene. The CDR3 spans 13 residues. With 5 bases removed from V and 6 bases from J, the gap between germline ends came to 13 bases. Per germline, CDR1 SEHNR and CDR2 FQNEAQ (reference sequence). The CDR3 reads CASSRTSTSEAFF. DNA for the CDR3: TGTGCCAGCAGCCGAACAAGTACGTCTGAAGCTTTCTTT. Based on the CDR3 plus reference TRBV7-9 and TRBJ1-1, the full variable domain is DTGVSQNPRHKITKRGQNVTFRCDPISEHNRLYWYRQTLGQGPEFLTYFQNEAQLEKSRLLSDRFSAERPKGSFSTLEIQRTEQGDSAMYLCASSRTSTSEAFFGQGTRLTVV.

The V call is TRBV30, the J call TRBJ1-1; D not certain. This CDR3 is built from 16 residues. Germline V CDR1 and CDR2: GTSNPN, SVGIG (reference sequence). The germline V and J ends were trimmed by 5 bases and 0 bases, with 19 bases remaining between them. For the CDR3, the DNA is TGTGCCTGGGCCTACAAGAGCATGGGCATGAACACTGAAGCTTTCTTT. This codes for CAWAYKSMGMNTEAFF. Full variable domain (outside the CDR3, taken from reference TRBV30 and TRBJ1-1): SQTIHQWPATLVQPVGSPLSLECTVEGTSNPNLYWYRQAAGRGLQLLFYSVGIGQISSEVPQNLSASRPQDRQFILSSKKLLLSDSGFYLCAWAYKSMGMNTEAFFGQGTRLTVV.

V is TRBV7-2 and J is TRBJ2-5; D tentatively reads TRBD1 or TRBD2 (5 bases each). CDR3 length equals 14 residues. Germline CDR1 and CDR2: SGHTA and FQGNSA. The V gene lost 4 bases and the J gene lost 2 bases, with 11 bases spanning the gap. The CDR3 region has the DNA TGTGCCAGCAGCTCGGGACCGAGACAAGAGACCCAGTACTTC. The encoded protein is CASSSGPRQETQYF.

This chain joins TRBV28 and TRBJ1-5; D might be TRBD1 (5 bases). The germline V and J ends were trimmed by 5 bases and 1 base, with 6 bases remaining between them. The germline gives CDR1 MDHEN, CDR2 SYDVKM. This CDR3 region has 13 residues. CDR3 sequence: CASSRDSNQPQHF. The CDR3 coding sequence is TGTGCCAGCAGTAGGGACAGCAATCAGCCCCAGCATTTT.

This sequence joins TRBV5-4 and TRBJ2-1; D may be TRBD1 or TRBD2 (5 bases each). The germline V gene has CDR1 SGHNT and CDR2 YYREEE (reference sequence). The CDR3 spans 15 residues. Trimming cost V 2 bases and J 4 bases, with 13 bases left between them. CDR3 nucleotide sequence: TGTGCCAGCAGCTTAGGTGGGGACGAATACAATGAGCAGTTCTTC. Protein: CASSLGGDEYNEQFF.

This clone is a singleton in its sample. This sequence joins TRBV7-9 and TRBJ1-2; a weak D match, TRBD1 (6 bases). This CDR3 region has 13 residues. Germline V gene sequence: CDR1 SEHNR, CDR2 FQNEAQ (reference sequence). V dropped 2 bases and J dropped 4 bases, with 8 bases sitting between them. Here the CDR3 DNA reads TGTGCCAGCAGCTTATCGGACAGCTATGGCTACACCTTC. Amino acid sequence: CASSLSDSYGYTF.

This sequence joins TRBV6-1 and TRBJ2-7; D possibly uses TRBD1 or TRBD2 (5 bases each). V lost 6 bases to trimming and J lost 2 bases, with 17 bases between them. The CDR3 has 15 residues. CDR1 is MNHNS, CDR2 SASEGT, per germline. The CDR3 loop reads CASRHPGTVTYEQYF. The CDR3 DNA reads TGTGCCAGCAGGCACCCCGGGACCGTAACCTACGAGCAGTACTTC.

This chain connects TRBV7-9 to TRBJ1-5; D is ambiguous. V was clipped by 5 bases and J by 6 bases, with 8 bases between them. The CDR3 consists of 12 residues. From germline, CDR1 is SEHNR and CDR2 FQNEAQ (reference sequence). The CDR3 nucleotides read TGTGCCAGCAGCGATCAGGCTCAGCCCCAGCATTTT. It encodes CASSDQAQPQHF. Based on the CDR3 plus reference TRBV7-9 and TRBJ1-5, the full variable domain is DTGVSQNPRHKITKRGQNVTFRCDPISEHNRLYWYRQTLGQGPEFLTYFQNEAQLEKSRLLSDRFSAERPKGSFSTLEIQRTEQGDSAMYLCASSDQAQPQHFGDGTRLSIL.

This chain uses TRBV7-2 with TRBJ2-2; TRBD2 is a possible D gene (5 bases). The CDR3 length is 13 residues. Between the trimmed V and J ends, which lost 8 bases and 7 bases, there was a span of 14 bases. Germline lookup yields CDR1 SGHTA and CDR2 FQGNSA. As DNA, the CDR3 is TGTGCCAGCGCGAGGGTTCGGAGCGGGGAGCTGTTTTTT. This sequence encodes CASARVRSGELFF.

The CDR3, as DNA: TGTGCCAGCTCACCCTCGGTGGGCTCGAACAGAATCTATGGCTACACCTTC. Protein product: CASSPSVGSNRIYGYTF. V usage is TRBV18 and J usage is TRBJ1-2, with unresolved D. The CDR3 loop spans 17 amino acids. Trimming cost V 3 bases and J 4 bases, with 21 bases left between them. Germline CDR1 and CDR2: KGHSH and LQKENI. Drawing the rest from reference TRBV18 and TRBJ1-2, the complete variable domain is NAGVMQNPRHLVRRRGQEARLRCSPMKGHSHVYWYRQLPEEGLKFMVYLQKENIIDESGMPKERFSAEFPKEGPSILRIQQVVRGDSAAYFCASSPSVGSNRIYGYTFGSGTRLTVV.

V is TRBV11-2 and J is TRBJ2-5, with 13 bases matching TRBD2. Germline V gives CDR1 SGHAT, CDR2 FQNNGV. Losses at the gene ends were 10 bases for V and 3 bases for J; bases not matched to a gene: 8. The CDR3 runs 15 residues. Written as DNA, the CDR3 is TGTGCCACCCGGCCCGGGACTAGCGGGAAAGAGACCCAGTACTTC. It translates to CATRPGTSGKETQYF.

This clone appeared a few times. The chain has TRBV10-3 and TRBJ2-5, with D maybe TRBD2 (6 bases). Trimming stripped 3 bases from V and 3 bases from J, with 17 bases between. The CDR3 covers 16 residues. Germline CDR1 reads ENHRY; CDR2 reads SYGVKD. The CDR3 loop reads CAISDYGGPKKETQYF. CDR3 sequence (DNA): TGTGCCATCAGTGATTACGGGGGACCCAAAAAAGAGACCCAGTACTTC.

This chain joins TRBV4-3 and TRBJ2-7, with 11 bases aligning to TRBD1. Germline CDR1 LGHNA, CDR2 YSLEER. Losses at the gene ends were 3 bases for V and 2 bases for J; bases not matched to a gene: 6. CDR3 length: 16 amino acids. This CDR3 is CASSQAPGQGAYEQYF. CDR3 coding DNA: TGCGCCAGCAGCCAGGCTCCGGGACAGGGGGCCTACGAGCAGTACTTC.

V is TRBV7-9 and J is TRBJ1-1; TRBD1 agrees at 9 bases. The CDR3 extends over 15 amino acids. Unmatched junction bases numbered 9, after V lost 5 bases and J lost 5 bases. Germline V CDR1 and CDR2: SEHNR, FQNEAQ (reference sequence). The CDR3 coding sequence is TGTGCCAGCAGCCTGAGACAGGGGGGGAGAACTGAAGCTTTCTTT. It codes for CASSLRQGGRTEAFF.

In its sample, this clone was seen a few times. The rearrangement uses TRBV27 and TRBJ2-1; 11 bases match TRBD2. The CDR3 is 15 amino acids. With 7 bases clipped from V and 7 bases from J, the junction kept 9 bases outside the gene matches. Germline-derived CDR1 and CDR2 are MNHEY and SMNVEV (reference sequence). The CDR3 DNA sequence: TGTGCCAGCACTTCTACTAGCGGGAGAATTAATGAGCAGTTCTTC. Residues: CASTSTSGRINEQFF.

The chain is built from TRBV5-1 and TRBJ2-3; tentative D call: TRBD2 (6 bases). The CDR3 covers 16 residues. V was pared by 3 bases and J by 0 bases, with 14 bases between. Germline assignment: CDR1 SGHRS and CDR2 YFSETQ. This chain's CDR3 is CASSYAGWASTDTQYF. CDR3 bases: TGCGCCAGCAGCTATGCGGGATGGGCCAGCACAGATACGCAGTATTTT.

The gene calls are TRBV30 and TRBJ1-5; 7 nucleotides align to TRBD1. Germline CDR1 is GTSNPN and CDR2 is SVGIG (reference sequence). V lost 0 bases to trimming and J lost 5 bases; unmatched junction nucleotides: 22. This CDR3 has 20 residues. The CDR3 is CAWSVRLGAGGGPRYQPQHF. The CDR3 DNA reads TGTGCCTGGAGTGTAAGGCTTGGGGCAGGGGGGGGACCTCGATATCAGCCCCAGCATTTT.

This clone was seen just once. The J gene is TRBJ1-6, the V gene TRBV7-9, with D tentatively TRBD1 (5 bases). This CDR3 spans 15 amino acids. Germline assignment: CDR1 SEHNR and CDR2 FQNEAQ (reference sequence). The ends were cut back, 8 bases at V and 7 bases at J, with 18 bases in the middle. CDR3 region: CASREGTAENSPLHF. In DNA form, the CDR3 reads TGTGCCAGCCGCGAAGGGACTGCTGAAAATTCACCCCTCCACTTT.

The V gene is TRBV29-1, the J gene TRBJ2-7; 9 bases agree with TRBD1. The CDR3 length is 11 residues. V shed 4 bases and J 13 bases; nucleotides not matched to a gene: 8. The germline gives CDR1 SQVTM, CDR2 ANQGSEA. CDR3 in DNA: TGCAGCGTTGGTCGGGACAGGGTCTTTTACTTC. Encoded protein: CSVGRDRVFYF.

This chain uses TRBV10-1 with TRBJ2-1, with 8 bases that match TRBD1. This CDR3 region has 16 residues. Germline trimming cut 5 bases from V and 6 bases from J; bases unmatched to any gene: 12. In germline, CDR1 is WNHNN, CDR2 SYGVQD (reference sequence). As DNA, the CDR3 is TGCGCCAGCAGTCCACTGGACAGGGATAATACCAATGAGCAGTTCTTC. It specifies CASSPLDRDNTNEQFF.

A remark on this clone: Its ends do not fully match the called genes, so a read error is possible. The rearrangement joins TRBV13 to TRBJ2-7, with 7 bases lining up with TRBD1. CDR1 is PRHDT, CDR2 FYEKMQ, per germline (reference sequence). This CDR3 contains 14 residues. The CDR3 loop is CASTLQGTPYEQYF. In DNA form, the CDR3 reads TGTGCCAGCACCTTACAGGGGACCCCCTACGAGCAGTACTTC. The complete variable domain, with remaining parts taken from reference TRBV13 and TRBJ2-7, reads AAGVIQSPRHLIKEKRETATLKCYPIPRHDTVYWYQQGPGQDPQFLISFYEKMQSDKGSIPDRFSAQQFSDYHSELNMSSLELGDSALYFCASTLQGTPYEQYFGPGTRLTVT.